A single sample is the source of the 20 T cell receptor delta chains below, sequenced in a study of gamma-delta T cells after stem cell transplantation. TCRdb applied CATT to the RT-PCR reads for clone calling. In the table there are about 3,000 delta-chain clones, 2.5% to 3% of which are singletons. The sample consisted of gamma-delta T cells. All receptors come from a human donor. It is not recorded whose cells these are; they may come from a transplant donor.

By sample share, this clone is large (0.1 to 1%). This sample also contains other DNA sequences that code for the same CDR3. The chain recombines TRDV2 with TRDJ1; D unclear. The germline CDR1 and CDR2 sequences are GEAIGNYY and EKD. The CDR3 has 16 residues. The ends were cut back, 3 bases at V and 7 bases at J, with 23 bases in the middle. The CDR3 coding sequence is TGTGCCTGTGACCCCGTAGGGGTCCCTGGAAAATCTAAACTCATCTTT. Translation gives CACDPVGVPGKSKLIF.

The sample holds a few counts of this clone. At residue 4, the TCRdb amino acid sequence and the translated nucleotide sequence differ, so the protein here is the DNA translation. This chain links TRDV2 with TRDJ1; 11 bases are a match to TRDD3. From germline, CDR1 is GEAIGNYY and CDR2 EKD. This CDR3 region has 21 residues. CDR3 coding DNA: TGTGCCTGTGGCACCGTGGTAGTACTGGGGGATAAAGAAGGTCGCACCGATAAACTCATCTTT. This codes for CACGTVVVLGDKEGRTDKLIF.

Relative to its sample, this clone is medium-sized (0.01 to 0.1%). A far larger clone differs by one base, so this is likely a read error. The genes are TRDV2 and TRDJ1; perhaps TRDD3 as D (5 bases). CDR1 is GEAIGNYY and CDR2 is EKD in the germline V gene. The CDR3 is made up of 18 amino acids. CDR3 region: CACDTAGWGPTYTDKPIF. The CDR3 nucleotides are TGTGCCTGTGACACCGCTGGGTGGGGACCAACTTACACCGATAAACCCATCTTT.

Regarding this clone: The protein that TCRdb holds for this DNA derives from a much larger clone and differs from the translated DNA at residue 16, which likely indicates a read error; the protein shown here is translated from the DNA. The gene calls are TRDV2 and TRDJ1, with 12 positions matching TRDD3. CDR3 length: 18 amino acids. Germline assignment: CDR1 GEAIGNYY and CDR2 EKD. The CDR3 DNA reads TGTGCCTGTGACACCATACTGGGGGATACTCTACTTACCGCTAAACCCATCTTT. Encoded protein: CACDTILGDTLLTAKPIF.

This clone came up a few times. TCRdb lists the protein of a much larger clone for this DNA, which differs at residue 10, so this is likely a read error; the protein given here is translated from the DNA itself. This rearrangement joins TRDV2 to TRDJ1, with 7 nucleotides matching TRDD3. V lost 6 bases to trimming and J lost 3 bases; unmatched junction nucleotides: 12. Germline values: CDR1 GEAIGNYY, CDR2 EKD. The CDR3 runs to 15 residues. The CDR3 protein is CACFPLGGYADKLIF. The DNA for the CDR3 is TGTGCCTGTTTCCCTCTGGGGGGCTACGCCGATAAACTCATCTTT.

As concerns this clone: With only one base between it and a far larger clone, this is likely a read error. This specimen includes other DNA sequences encoding the same CDR3. The chain has TRDV2 and TRDJ1; 13 bases agree with TRDD3. In germline, CDR1 is GEAIGNYY, CDR2 EKD. The CDR3 totals 16 residues. CDR3 amino acids: CACDKLLGDTAAGLIF. CDR3 sequence (DNA): TGTGCCTGCGACAAGTTACTGGGGGATACGGCGGCAGGGCTCATCTTT.

Ten or more counts support this clone. A far larger clone is one base from this, pointing to a likely read error. The genes are TRDV2 and TRDJ1; D tentatively fits TRDD2 or TRDD3 (5 bases each). Germline V gene lookup returns CDR1 GEAIGNYY and CDR2 EKD. This CDR3 spans 22 amino acids. The V end lost 3 bases, the J end lost 1 base, and 35 bases lay between the germline ends. CDR3 DNA: TGTGCCTGTGACCCGCTTCCAAATCTGCTGGGTCGAACCCTTGGGAGCACCGATAAACTCATCTTT. Its translation is CACDPLPNLLGRTLGSTDKLIF.

Concerning this clone itself: TCRdb's protein for this DNA is that of a much larger clone and differs from the translation at residue 4, likely a read error; the protein shown is the DNA translation. The genes are TRDV2 and TRDJ1, with 10 nucleotides matching TRDD3. This CDR3 is built from 13 residues. From germline, CDR1 is GEAIGNYY and CDR2 EKD. The ends lost 6 bases at V and 6 bases at J; junction bases unmatched: 6. The CDR3 spells CACNQLGDYKLIF. The CDR3 region has the DNA TGTGCCTGTAACCAACTGGGGGATTATAAACTCATCTTT.

This clone was recorded a few times. The chain carries TRDV2 and TRDJ1; 10 nucleotides match TRDD3. Trimming took 6 bases from V and 4 from J; bases not matched to a gene: 10. This CDR3 comprises 15 residues. Germline CDR1 GEAIGNYY, CDR2 EKD. The CDR3 coding sequence is TGTGCCTGTCTTCTACTGGGGGATTTCGGCGATAAACTCATCTTT. This sequence encodes CACLLLGDFGDKLIF.

This clone has a handful of counts. The protein TCRdb lists belongs to a much larger clone and differs from this DNA's translation at residue 10, which points to a read error; the protein shown is made from the DNA. The rearrangement uses TRDV2 and TRDJ1; 9 nucleotides line up with TRDD3. The V and J ends lost 1 base and 1 base, in that order; junction bases with no gene match: 9. The CDR3 runs 17 residues. CDR1 and CDR2 (germline): GEAIGNYY, EKD. Written as DNA, the CDR3 is TGTGCCTGTGACACAGTGGGGGATATAAAGTCCACCGATAAACTCATCTTT. This sequence encodes CACDTVGDIKSTDKLIF.

The chain carries TRDV2 and TRDJ1; TRDD3 matches at 9 bases. This CDR3 region has 15 residues. The V gene's germline CDR1 is GEAIGNYY and CDR2 EKD. V shed 2 bases, J shed 4 bases, and the junction held 7 bases outside the gene matches. The chain's CDR3 is CACDSVGDKGDKLIF. DNA of the CDR3: TGTGCCTGTGACAGTGTGGGGGATAAGGGCGATAAACTCATCTTT.

Note on this clone: This DNA's translation differs at residue 7 from TCRdb's protein, which comes from a much larger clone; a read error is likely, and the protein shown is translated from the DNA. The rearrangement links TRDV2 to TRDJ3; 7 positions agree with TRDD3. CDR1 GEAIGNYY and CDR2 EKD come from the germline V gene. This CDR3 has 20 amino acids. V lost 2 bases and J lost 1; bases outside the gene matches: 13. The CDR3 DNA sequence: TGTGCCTGTGACAATACTGAGGGATACACTCCATCCTGGGACACCCGACAGATGTTTTTC. It yields the protein CACDNTEGYTPSWDTRQMFF.

Concerning this clone itself: TCRdb assigns this DNA the protein of a much larger clone, which departs from its translation at residue 6; this likely reflects a read error, and the protein shown comes from translating the DNA. V usage is TRDV2 and J usage is TRDJ1; D may match TRDD2 or TRDD3 (6 bases each). The germline V gene has CDR1 GEAIGNYY and CDR2 EKD. V lost 1 base, J lost 5 bases, and 28 bases lay in between. The CDR3 runs to 19 residues. Here the CDR3 DNA reads TGTGCCTGTGACACTCCCACTCCTTCCGCTCATGGGGATGGGGATAAACTCATCTTT. Translation: CACDTPTPSAHGDGDKLIF.

About this clone itself: The amino acid sequence in TCRdb belongs to a much larger clone and departs from this DNA's translation at residue 12, likely a sequencing read error; the sequence shown is translated from the DNA. V gene TRDV2 combines with J gene TRDJ1; 7 bases agree with TRDD3. J gave up 9 bases and V 3 bases, and 36 bases lay outside the gene matches. This CDR3 is built from 22 residues. Germline lookup yields CDR1 GEAIGNYY and CDR2 EKD. In DNA form, the CDR3 reads TGTGCCTGTGACCCGCTTCTCTCCGGCGCTGGGGGGTACGCGTCGACGGGTCGGGAACTCATCTTT. Its protein is CACDPLLSGAGGYASTGRELIF.

This clone was found a few times. This chain joins TRDV1 and TRDJ1; TRDD3 aligns across 7 bases. In germline, CDR1 is TSWWSYY, CDR2 QGS. This CDR3 has 21 residues. With 0 bases clipped from V and 0 bases from J, the junction kept 19 bases outside the gene matches. The CDR3 DNA sequence: TGTGCTCTTGGGGAACTGGGCCCTTTGGGGGACCGGATGCAGTACACCGATAAACTCATCTTT. Translated: CALGELGPLGDRMQYTDKLIF.

This clone was recorded many times. A far larger clone is just one base off, so this is likely a read error. The chain employs TRDV2 and TRDJ1; no clear D. The CDR3 consists of 16 residues. The germline CDR1 and CDR2 sequences are GEAIGNYY and EKD. V lost 3 bases and J lost 0, with 16 bases in between. CDR3 coding DNA: TGTGCCTGTGACTTACTGAGGGACTTCAACACCGATAAACTCATCTTT. Protein sequence: CACDLLRDFNTDKLIF.

This clone came up a few times. The TCRdb record carries a much larger clone's protein, which differs from this DNA's translation at residue 12; a read error is the likely cause, and the protein listed here is the DNA translation. The chain links TRDV2 to TRDJ1, with a weak D call TRDD2 (5 bases). The length of the CDR3 is 15 residues. CDR1 GEAIGNYY and CDR2 EKD come from the germline V gene. CDR3 in DNA: TGTGCCTGTGACACCATTGGCCTTCACACCGATGAACTCATCTTT. Residues: CACDTIGLHTDELIF.

The chain joins TRDV2 to TRDJ1, with 12 bases matching TRDD3. Unmatched junction bases numbered 2, after V lost 1 base and J lost 3 bases. The CDR3 is 15 amino acids. CDR1 is GEAIGNYY, CDR2 EKD, per germline. The DNA for the CDR3 is TGTGCCTGTGACACACTGGGGGATACCCCCGATAAACTCATCTTT. It encodes CACDTLGDTPDKLIF.

This clone has a handful of counts. The chain is built from TRDV2 and TRDJ1, with TRDD3 matching 12 bases. The CDR3 covers 16 residues. V was clipped by 2 bases and J by 6 bases; unmatched bases: 9. From germline, CDR1 is GEAIGNYY and CDR2 EKD. CDR3 sequence: CACDILLGDTEHKLIF. CDR3 DNA: TGTGCCTGTGACATTTTACTGGGGGATACAGAACATAAACTCATCTTT.

Concerning this clone: The protein given by TCRdb reflects a much larger clone and differs at residue 13 from this DNA's translation, likely from a read error; the protein shown is the DNA's translation. The J gene is TRDJ1, the V gene TRDV2; 8 bases are a match to TRDD3. V was clipped by 0 bases and J by 2 bases; unmatched bases: 34. Germline V gene lookup returns CDR1 GEAIGNYY and CDR2 EKD. The CDR3 totals 25 residues. This CDR3 is CACDTLNPPILGGKGPDRMTDKLIF. CDR3 DNA: TGTGCCTGTGACACCTTAAATCCTCCCATACTGGGGGGTAAGGGACCAGACCGTATGACCGATAAACTCATCTTT.